Each of the 20 T cell receptor beta chains below was sequenced from the same sample in a study of cytomegalovirus exposure and HLA in healthy donors. It was with 60 Vbeta and 13 Jbeta primers that the PCR ran. The table came from immunoSEQ multiplex PCR; TCRdb's copy has only in-frame clones and leaves some out. The table lists 110,000 to 150,000 clones, over 60% of them singletons. Sequencing was performed on PBMCs. Source of these receptors: a woman aged 25-40 years in good health and CMV-seronegative.

This rearrangement joins TRBV27 to TRBJ1-1; possible D gene TRBD1, 5 bases. Germline V gene lookup returns CDR1 MNHEY and CDR2 SMNVEV (reference sequence). CDR3 length equals 16 residues. The V end lost 5 bases, the J end lost 4 bases, and 20 bases lay between the germline ends. In nucleotides, the CDR3 is TGTGCCAGCAGTGCCCGCGCCATCGGGGGGGTCACTGAAGCTTTCTTT. This encodes CASSARAIGGVTEAFF.

The chain links TRBV10-3 to TRBJ1-3; 8 bases align to TRBD1. V shed 6 bases and J 0 bases; nucleotides not matched to a gene: 10. The CDR3 runs 17 residues. The V gene's germline CDR1 is ENHRY and CDR2 SYGVKD. CDR3 coding DNA: TGTGCCATCAGCTCGTCAGGGGGCCTTCCCTCTGGAAACACCATATATTTT. It is translated as CAISSSGGLPSGNTIYF.

The rearrangement links TRBV15 to TRBJ1-2; 7 bases are shared with TRBD1. The CDR3 length is 16 residues. With 0 bases clipped from V and 7 bases from J, the junction kept 11 bases outside the gene matches. The germline gives CDR1 LNHNV, CDR2 YYDKDF (reference sequence). CDR3 DNA: TGTGCCACCAGCAGAGATCATCTCGACAGGGTGGGTGGCTACACCTTC. This encodes CATSRDHLDRVGGYTF.

The gene calls are TRBV4-3 and TRBJ2-1, with D tentatively TRBD1 (6 bases). CDR3 length equals 16 residues. The V and J ends lost 0 bases and 6 bases respectively, with 15 bases between them. CDR1 is LGHNA and CDR2 is YSLEER in the germline V gene. The CDR3 nucleotides are TGCGCCAGCAGCCAAGACAATGGGGGCCCAATCAATGAGCAGTTCTTC. Encoded protein: CASSQDNGGPINEQFF.

In DNA form, the CDR3 reads TGTGCCAGCAGCCAGAGGGGACACGATGGCTACACCTTC. Translating gives CASSQRGHDGYTF. The V call is TRBV4-2, the J call TRBJ1-2, with D possibly TRBD1 on 6 matching bases. This CDR3 is 13 amino acids long. V was clipped by 3 bases and J by 6 bases, with 11 bases between them. Germline V gives CDR1 LGHNA, CDR2 YNFKEQ.

This sequence joins TRBV9 and TRBJ2-1; D gene ambiguous. Germline V gene sequence: CDR1 SGDLS, CDR2 YYNGEE. The length of the CDR3 is 12 residues. The V end was cut by 4 bases, the J end by 9 bases, with 11 bases between. CDR3 region: CASSTSLSEQFF. The CDR3 nucleotides read TGTGCCAGCAGCACGAGTCTGAGTGAGCAGTTCTTC. The complete variable domain, with remaining parts taken from reference TRBV9 and TRBJ2-1, reads DSGVTQTPKHLITATGQRVTLRCSPRSGDLSVYWYQQSLDQGLQFLIQYYNGEERAKGNILERFSAQQFPDLHSELNLSSLELGDSALYFCASSTSLSEQFFGPGTRLTVL.

This clone turned up a few times. The CDR3 reads CAWSVRGETQYF. The CDR3 nucleotides are TGTGCCTGGAGTGTACGAGGGGAGACCCAGTACTTC. The rearrangement links TRBV30 to TRBJ2-5; D may be TRBD2 (5 bases). The CDR3 is made up of 12 amino acids. Deletions cut 0 bases from V and 5 bases from J, with 7 bases between. CDR1 and CDR2 from the germline V gene are GTSNPN and SVGIG (reference sequence).

The rearrangement links TRBV2 to TRBJ2-1; the match to TRBD2 covers 11 bases. J lost 6 bases, V lost 1 base, and 5 bases had no gene match. Germline CDR1 and CDR2: SNHLY and FYNNEI. The CDR3 loop spans 16 amino acids. CDR3 nucleotide sequence: TGTGCCAGCAGTGAAGGTTGGCTAGCGGGGGGCAATGAGCAGTTCTTC. Protein sequence: CASSEGWLAGGNEQFF.

This CDR3 is CASGGQGSHYGYTF. The CDR3 region has the DNA TGCGCCAGCGGTGGGCAGGGGTCTCACTATGGCTACACCTTC. The J gene is TRBJ1-2, the V gene TRBV5-1, with D perhaps TRBD1 (6 bases). Between the trimmed V and J ends, which lost 7 bases and 3 bases, there was a span of 16 bases. This CDR3 comprises 14 residues. Germline assignment: CDR1 SGHRS and CDR2 YFSETQ.

This chain uses TRBV29-1 with TRBJ1-4; no clear D gene. Deletions cut 4 bases from V and 8 bases from J, with 20 bases between. Germline loops: CDR1 SQVTM, CDR2 ANQGSEA. CDR3 length: 15 amino acids. CDR3 sequence: CSVAEGFGLAEKLFF. The CDR3 DNA is TGCAGCGTTGCCGAAGGATTTGGGCTGGCGGAAAAACTGTTTTTT. Full variable domain (remainder filled in from reference TRBV29-1 and TRBJ1-4): SAVISQKPSRDICQRGTSLTIQCQVDSQVTMMFWYRQQPGQSLTLIATANQGSEATYESGFVIDKFPISRPNLTFSTLTVSNMSPEDSSIYLCSVAEGFGLAEKLFFGSGTQLSVL.

V gene TRBV4-1 combines with J gene TRBJ2-7; TRBD2 matches at 14 bases. V shed 3 bases and J 5 bases; nucleotides not matched to a gene: 9. Germline loops: CDR1 MGHRA, CDR2 YSYEKL. This CDR3 spans 17 amino acids. In nucleotides, the CDR3 is TGCGCCAGCAGCCACTCGACTAGCGGGGGGGGGTCCCACGAGCAGTACTTC. This codes for CASSHSTSGGGSHEQYF.

This rearrangement joins TRBV30 to TRBJ1-6; 7 bases fit TRBD1. Germline values: CDR1 GTSNPN, CDR2 SVGIG (reference sequence). V was pared by 7 bases and J by 7 bases, with 7 bases of the junction left unmatched. The CDR3 covers 13 residues. The CDR3 is CALSGTENSPLHF. For the CDR3, the DNA is TGTGCCTTATCCGGGACAGAGAATTCACCCCTCCACTTT.

J is TRBJ2-3 and V is TRBV5-4; possibly TRBD1 for D (7 bases). CDR3 length: 14 amino acids. V was trimmed by 0 bases and J by 5 bases, leaving 10 bases between them. Germline V CDR1 and CDR2: SGHNT, YYREEE (reference sequence). CDR3: CASSLGQGGDTQYF. In DNA form, the CDR3 reads TGTGCCAGCAGCTTGGGACAGGGAGGAGATACGCAGTATTTT.

The V call is TRBV5-1, the J call TRBJ1-6, with TRBD1 matching 10 bases. Trimming took 0 bases from V and 10 from J; bases not matched to a gene: 7. The CDR3 covers 16 residues. Germline V gene lookup returns CDR1 SGHRS and CDR2 YFSETQ. The CDR3 DNA follows: TGCGCCAGCAGCTTGGGTTCGGGGGACAGGGGATCACCCCTCCACTTT. The encoded protein is CASSLGSGDRGSPLHF.

The V call is TRBV6-5, the J call TRBJ1-2, with unresolved D. V shed 2 bases and J shed 8 bases, with 12 bases lying between them. This CDR3 contains 13 residues. CDR1 is MNHEY and CDR2 is SVGAGI in the germline V gene. The CDR3 protein is CASSYDIWQGYTF. The CDR3 bases are TGTGCCAGCAGTTACGATATTTGGCAGGGCTACACCTTC.

The chain carries TRBV11-2 and TRBJ2-3; 7 positions match TRBD2. The V gene's germline CDR1 is SGHAT and CDR2 FQNNGV. V lost 5 bases, J lost 5 bases, and 7 bases stayed unmatched. The CDR3 extends over 14 amino acids. This chain's CDR3 is CASSLWGEGDTQYF. CDR3 coding DNA: TGTGCCAGCAGCCTATGGGGGGAGGGAGATACGCAGTATTTT.

The V gene is TRBV5-1, the J gene TRBJ2-2; TRBD1 is a possible D gene (5 bases). The CDR3 runs to 16 residues. Germline assignment: CDR1 SGHRS and CDR2 YFSETQ. Trimming removed 7 bases from V and 0 bases from J, with 16 bases in between. CDR3 bases: TGCGCCAGCCACGATAGGGGCAGCGCGAACACCGGGGAGCTGTTTTTT. It translates to CASHDRGSANTGELFF.

This clone was seen just once. The rearrangement uses TRBV30 and TRBJ1-2; tentatively, D is TRBD1 (6 bases). V was pared by 4 bases and J by 2 bases, with 14 bases between. This CDR3 comprises 14 residues. Germline V lookup: CDR1 GTSNPN, CDR2 SVGIG (reference sequence). The CDR3 coding sequence is TGTGCCTGGAAACACTTAACAGGGAACTATGGCTACACCTTC. Translation: CAWKHLTGNYGYTF.

The chain joins TRBV7-2 to TRBJ2-3; the match to TRBD2 covers 13 bases. Germline-derived CDR1 and CDR2 are SGHTA and FQGNSA. The ends lost 1 base at V and 5 bases at J; junction bases unmatched: 3. The CDR3 loop spans 16 amino acids. CDR3 coding DNA: TGTGCCAGCAGCTTAGAACTAGCGGGGGGGGGAGATACGCAGTATTTT. This codes for CASSLELAGGGDTQYF.

This chain connects TRBV14 to TRBJ1-1; TRBD1 might be the D (6 bases). The V gene's germline CDR1 is SGHDN and CDR2 FVKESK. Trimming took 4 bases from V and 0 from J, leaving 15 bases between them. CDR3 length equals 16 residues. CDR3 coding DNA: TGTGCCAGCAGCCCCCTACAGGGACGTATGAACACTGAAGCTTTCTTT. This sequence encodes CASSPLQGRMNTEAFF.